This T cell receptor beta chain was captured by sequencing in a study of blood T cell repertoires in COVID-19. Assay: immunoSEQ multiplex PCR; the TCRdb copy retains only in-frame clones and omits some. The sample consists of 150,000 to 200,000 clones, 70% to 85% of them appearing once. Sequencing input: peripheral blood. The TCR sequence derives from a woman in her thirties with acute or convalescent COVID-19.

For the CDR3, the DNA is TGCGCCAGCAGCCAACTGGGACTCCATAATTCACCCCTCCACTTT. Its translation: CASSQLGLHNSPLHF. This chain connects TRBV4-1 to TRBJ1-6; the D gene is possibly TRBD1 (5 bases). V dropped 2 bases and J dropped 5 bases, with 10 bases sitting between them. Germline loops: CDR1 MGHRA, CDR2 YSYEKL. This CDR3 region has 15 residues.